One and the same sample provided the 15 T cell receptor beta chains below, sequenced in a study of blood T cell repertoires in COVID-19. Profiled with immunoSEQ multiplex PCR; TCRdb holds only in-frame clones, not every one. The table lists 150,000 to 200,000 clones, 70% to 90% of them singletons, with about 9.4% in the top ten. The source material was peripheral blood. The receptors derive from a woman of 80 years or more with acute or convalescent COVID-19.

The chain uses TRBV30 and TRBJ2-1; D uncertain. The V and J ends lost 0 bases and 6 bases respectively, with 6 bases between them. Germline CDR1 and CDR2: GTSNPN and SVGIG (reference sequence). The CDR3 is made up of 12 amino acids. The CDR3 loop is CAWSVVGNEQFF. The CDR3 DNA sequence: TGTGCCTGGAGTGTGGTCGGCAATGAGCAGTTCTTC.

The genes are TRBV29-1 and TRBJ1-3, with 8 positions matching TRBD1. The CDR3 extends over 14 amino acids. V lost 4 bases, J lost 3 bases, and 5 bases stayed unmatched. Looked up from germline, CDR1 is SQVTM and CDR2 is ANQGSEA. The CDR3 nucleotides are TGCAGCGTTGTCTCAGGGGGCGGTGGAAACACCATATATTTT. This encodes CSVVSGGGGNTIYF.

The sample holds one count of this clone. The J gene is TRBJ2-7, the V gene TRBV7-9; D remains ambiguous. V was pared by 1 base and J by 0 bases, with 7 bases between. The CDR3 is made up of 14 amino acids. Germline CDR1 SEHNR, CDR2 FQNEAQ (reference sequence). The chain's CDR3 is CASSLDPGSYEQYF. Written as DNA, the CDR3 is TGTGCCAGCAGCTTAGATCCAGGCTCCTACGAGCAGTACTTC.

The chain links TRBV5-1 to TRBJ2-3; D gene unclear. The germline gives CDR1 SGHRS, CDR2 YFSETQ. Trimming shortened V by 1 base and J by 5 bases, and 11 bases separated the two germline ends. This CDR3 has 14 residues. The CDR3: CASSLSPSGDTQYF. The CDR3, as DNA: TGCGCCAGCAGCTTGTCACCGTCCGGAGATACGCAGTATTTT.

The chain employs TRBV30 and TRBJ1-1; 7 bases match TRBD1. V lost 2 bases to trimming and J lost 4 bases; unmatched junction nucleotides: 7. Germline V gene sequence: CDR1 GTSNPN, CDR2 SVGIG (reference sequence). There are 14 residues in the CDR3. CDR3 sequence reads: CAWSKIDRATEAFF. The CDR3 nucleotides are TGTGCCTGGAGTAAGATTGACAGGGCCACTGAAGCTTTCTTT.

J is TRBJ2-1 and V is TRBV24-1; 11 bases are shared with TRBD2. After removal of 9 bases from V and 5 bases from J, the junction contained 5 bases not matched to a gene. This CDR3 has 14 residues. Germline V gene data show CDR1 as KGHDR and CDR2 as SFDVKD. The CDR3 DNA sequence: TGTGCCACCTCAGGGGGACTAGCGGACAATGAGCAGTTCTTC. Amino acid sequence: CATSGGLADNEQFF.

The CDR3 coding sequence is TGTGCCAGCAGCATCGACAGGGGGCCCTACTATGGCTACACCTTC. This codes for CASSIDRGPYYGYTF. The genes are TRBV7-2 and TRBJ1-2; the match to TRBD1 covers 10 bases. This CDR3 contains 15 residues. Germline-derived CDR1 and CDR2 are SGHTA and FQGNSA. V lost 5 bases, J lost 3 bases, and 6 bases stayed unmatched.

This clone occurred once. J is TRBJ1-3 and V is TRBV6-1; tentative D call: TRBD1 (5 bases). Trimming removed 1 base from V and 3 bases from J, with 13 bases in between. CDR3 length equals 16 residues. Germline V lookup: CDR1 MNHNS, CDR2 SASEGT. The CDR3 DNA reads TGTGCCAGCAGTGAAGGGGGGGGGTACTTTGGAAACACCATATATTTT. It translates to CASSEGGGYFGNTIYF.

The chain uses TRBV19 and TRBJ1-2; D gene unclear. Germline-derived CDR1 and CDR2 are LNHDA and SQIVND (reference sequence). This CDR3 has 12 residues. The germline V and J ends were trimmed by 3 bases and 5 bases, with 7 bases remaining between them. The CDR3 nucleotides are TGTGCCAGTAGTATGGAGATTTATGGCTACACCTTC. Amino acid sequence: CASSMEIYGYTF.

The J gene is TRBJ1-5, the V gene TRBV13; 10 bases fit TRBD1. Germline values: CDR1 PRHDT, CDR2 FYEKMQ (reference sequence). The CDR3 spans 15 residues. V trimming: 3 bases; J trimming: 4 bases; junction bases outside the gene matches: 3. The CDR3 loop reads CASSFGTGANQPQHF. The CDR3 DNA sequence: TGTGCCAGCAGCTTCGGGACAGGGGCTAATCAGCCCCAGCATTTT.

CDR3 bases: TGTGCCAGTAGTATTCACAGGCTGGTCGGGGAGACCCAGTACTTC. Residues: CASSIHRLVGETQYF. The chain combines TRBV19 with TRBJ2-5; possibly TRBD1 for D (5 bases). Trimming took off 3 bases at V and 5 bases at J, with 16 bases between the two ends. The CDR3 sequence is 15 residues long. The germline gives CDR1 LNHDA, CDR2 SQIVND (reference sequence).

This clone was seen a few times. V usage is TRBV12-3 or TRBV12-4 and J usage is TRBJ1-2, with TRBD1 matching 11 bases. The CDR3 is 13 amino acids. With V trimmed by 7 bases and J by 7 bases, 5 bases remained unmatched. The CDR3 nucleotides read TGTGCCAGCACCGGGACAGGGGGATTTGGCTACACCTTC. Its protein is CASTGTGGFGYTF.

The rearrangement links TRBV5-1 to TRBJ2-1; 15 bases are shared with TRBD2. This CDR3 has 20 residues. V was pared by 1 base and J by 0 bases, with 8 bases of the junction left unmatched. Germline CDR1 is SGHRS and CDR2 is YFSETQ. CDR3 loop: CASSLMGLAGGQSSYNEQFF. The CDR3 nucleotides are TGCGCCAGCAGCTTGATGGGACTAGCGGGGGGCCAGAGCTCCTACAATGAGCAGTTCTTC.

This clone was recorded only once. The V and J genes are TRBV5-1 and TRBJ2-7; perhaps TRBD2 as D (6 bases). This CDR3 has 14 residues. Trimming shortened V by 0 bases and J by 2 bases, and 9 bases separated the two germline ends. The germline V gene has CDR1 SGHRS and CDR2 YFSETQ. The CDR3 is CASSLAGLTYEQYF. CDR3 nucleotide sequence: TGCGCCAGCAGCTTGGCGGGACTTACCTACGAGCAGTACTTC.

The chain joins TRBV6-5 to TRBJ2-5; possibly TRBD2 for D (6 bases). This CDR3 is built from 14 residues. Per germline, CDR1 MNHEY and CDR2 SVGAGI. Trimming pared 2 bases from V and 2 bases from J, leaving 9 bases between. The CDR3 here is CASSYGGIQETQYF. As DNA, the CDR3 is TGTGCCAGCAGTTACGGGGGGATTCAAGAGACCCAGTACTTC.